Below, 24 T cell receptor beta chains from the same sample are listed, as sequenced in a study of T cell responses to AZD1222 COVID-19 vaccine. TCRdb keeps only in-frame clones here, not all; method: immunoSEQ multiplex PCR. The data contain 100,000 to 130,000 clones, more than 80% of them singletons. The sequencing here drew on peripheral blood, taken on day 0 of AZD1222 vaccination. The receptor source for this set is an adult in good health.

The chain is built from TRBV12-3 or TRBV12-4 and TRBJ1-5; D gene ambiguous. The CDR3 sequence is 13 residues long. The V end lost 7 bases, the J end lost 0 bases, and 7 bases lay between the germline ends. CDR3 sequence (DNA): TGTGCCAGCAAACGGTTTAGCAATCAGCCCCAGCATTTT. It specifies CASKRFSNQPQHF.

The V gene is TRBV7-2, the J gene TRBJ1-5; 10 nucleotides match TRBD1. The junction had 5 bases not matched to a gene; V was cut back by 5 bases and J by 1 base. The CDR3 is 16 residues long. CDR1 and CDR2 (germline): SGHTA, FQGNSA. CDR3 in amino acids: CASSATGGASNQPQHF. CDR3 nucleotides: TGTGCCAGCAGCGCGACAGGGGGCGCAAGCAATCAGCCCCAGCATTTT.

The rearrangement links TRBV9 to TRBJ1-1; tentative D call: TRBD1 (6 bases). This CDR3 comprises 20 residues. Germline loops: CDR1 SGDLS, CDR2 YYNGEE. Between the trimmed V and J ends, which lost 2 bases and 0 bases, there was a span of 26 bases. In nucleotides, the CDR3 is TGTGCCAGCAGCGTGAGCACGGGGGGGCCCTCCGGGAGCTTGAACACTGAAGCTTTCTTT. Residues: CASSVSTGGPSGSLNTEAFF. Using reference TRBV9 and TRBJ1-1 for the parts outside the CDR3, the full variable domain is DSGVTQTPKHLITATGQRVTLRCSPRSGDLSVYWYQQSLDQGLQFLIQYYNGEERAKGNILERFSAQQFPDLHSELNLSSLELGDSALYFCASSVSTGGPSGSLNTEAFFGQGTRLTVV.

The CDR3, as DNA: TGTGCCAGCAGTAAGGATCAGGGGGACACTGAAGCTTTCTTT. This gives the protein CASSKDQGDTEAFF. The V gene is TRBV2, the J gene TRBJ1-1, with TRBD1 matching 7 bases. J gave up 3 bases and V 5 bases, and 6 bases lay outside the gene matches. The germline gives CDR1 SNHLY, CDR2 FYNNEI. There are 14 residues in the CDR3.

This chain links TRBV7-8 with TRBJ2-7, with 7 nucleotides matching TRBD2. The CDR3 extends over 15 amino acids. Trimming took 1 base from V and 5 from J; bases not matched to a gene: 8. Germline V gene lookup returns CDR1 SGHVS and CDR2 FQNEAQ. The CDR3 loop reads CASSLGRRGRNEQYF. The CDR3 DNA is TGTGCCAGCAGCTTAGGCAGGCGGGGGAGGAACGAGCAGTACTTC.

V and J are TRBV5-6 and TRBJ2-7; 9 bases align to TRBD1. V shed 4 bases and J 3 bases; nucleotides not matched to a gene: 2. This CDR3 is 13 amino acids long. CDR1 SGHDT and CDR2 YYEEEE come from the germline V gene. CDR3 sequence (DNA): TGTGCCAGCAGCCGGACAGGGGTCTACGAGCAGTACTTC. Translated, it gives CASSRTGVYEQYF.

The J gene is TRBJ2-7, the V gene TRBV28, with no clear D. Germline V gene lookup returns CDR1 MDHEN and CDR2 SYDVKM. Trimming removed 4 bases at V and 7 bases at J, with 11 bases between. This CDR3 has 12 residues. Written as DNA, the CDR3 is TGTGCCAGCAGTTCGTCCCCTAGAGAGCAGTACTTC. This translates into CASSSSPREQYF.

This clone appeared a few times. CDR3 protein: CASKLQGTETQYF. The CDR3 DNA reads as TGTGCCAGCAAGCTACAGGGAACAGAGACCCAGTACTTC. V usage is TRBV2 and J usage is TRBJ2-5; a possible D gene is TRBD1 (6 bases). The CDR3 is 13 amino acids. The germline gives CDR1 SNHLY, CDR2 FYNNEI. Trimming took 7 bases from V and 4 from J, leaving 13 bases between them.

This clone was seen a single time. This chain links TRBV29-1 with TRBJ2-7; tentative D call: TRBD1 (5 bases). In germline, CDR1 is SQVTM, CDR2 ANQGSEA. This CDR3 is built from 11 residues. The V end was cut by 7 bases, the J end by 5 bases, with 12 bases between. CDR3 bases: TGCAGCGCGCGATCAGGGAACGAGCAGTACTTC. Protein product: CSARSGNEQYF.

This clone was detected only a few times. V is TRBV4-3 and J is TRBJ1-1; D is undetermined. This CDR3 region has 14 residues. Trimming stripped 0 bases from V and 5 bases from J, with 10 bases between. The V gene's germline CDR1 is LGHNA and CDR2 YSLEER. In DNA, the CDR3 is TGCGCCAGCAGCCAAGAAGTGTCGAAGACTGAAGCTTTCTTT. This gives the protein CASSQEVSKTEAFF.

The chain is built from TRBV9 and TRBJ2-5, with TRBD2 matching 12 bases. CDR1 and CDR2 (germline): SGDLS, YYNGEE. The trim removed 4 bases at V and 5 bases at J, leaving 9 bases unmatched. The CDR3 is made up of 16 amino acids. CDR3 coding DNA: TGTGCCAGCAGCCCGACTAGCGGGAGATTCTCGGAGACCCAGTACTTC. Translating it yields CASSPTSGRFSETQYF.

This rearrangement joins TRBV7-8 to TRBJ2-1; 12 nucleotides match TRBD2. Germline V lookup: CDR1 SGHVS, CDR2 FQNEAQ. The CDR3 is 16 residues long. V dropped 6 bases and J dropped 4; count of bases not matched to a gene: 7. Here the CDR3 reads CASRRGLAGKYNEQFF. The CDR3 nucleotides are TGTGCCAGCAGAAGAGGACTAGCGGGAAAATACAATGAGCAGTTCTTC.

The rearrangement uses TRBV7-9 and TRBJ2-7; D call uncertain. Per germline, CDR1 SEHNR and CDR2 FQNEAQ (reference sequence). The CDR3 length is 14 residues. V dropped 0 bases and J dropped 5 bases, with 11 bases sitting between them. The CDR3 reads CASSLAWSRNEQYF. CDR3 in DNA: TGTGCCAGCAGCTTAGCTTGGTCGAGGAACGAGCAGTACTTC.

The J gene is TRBJ1-2, the V gene TRBV5-4, with TRBD1 matching 9 bases. V shed 0 bases and J 5 bases; nucleotides not matched to a gene: 8. From germline, CDR1 is SGHNT and CDR2 YYREEE (reference sequence). This CDR3 has 16 residues. CDR3 amino acids: CASSLAKQGARYGYTF. CDR3 bases: TGTGCCAGCAGCTTGGCCAAACAGGGGGCGCGATATGGCTACACCTTC.

The V call is TRBV4-1, the J call TRBJ1-5; the match to TRBD1 covers 8 bases. The germline CDR1 and CDR2 sequences are MGHRA and YSYEKL. CDR3 length equals 17 residues. Losses at the gene ends were 0 bases for V and 6 bases for J; bases not matched to a gene: 10. The CDR3 sequence: CASSQDSGQGASQPQHF. The CDR3, as DNA: TGCGCCAGCAGCCAAGATAGTGGGCAGGGGGCGAGTCAGCCCCAGCATTTT.

This chain joins TRBV27 and TRBJ1-5; D gene uncertain. V was trimmed by 6 bases and J by 5 bases, leaving 11 bases between them. The CDR3 is made up of 13 amino acids. CDR1 is MNHEY and CDR2 is SMNVEV in the germline V gene (reference sequence). The CDR3 DNA follows: TGTGCCAGCAGCTCAGGAAGGGATCAGCCCCAGCATTTT. This encodes CASSSGRDQPQHF.

The chain recombines TRBV5-1 with TRBJ1-5; TRBD1 might be the D (6 bases). Trimming took off 0 bases at V and 2 bases at J, with 9 bases between the two ends. CDR3 length equals 15 residues. Germline CDR1 reads SGHRS; CDR2 reads YFSETQ. This CDR3 is CASSLEGDRNQPQHF. The CDR3 bases are TGCGCCAGCAGCTTGGAGGGGGACCGCAATCAGCCCCAGCATTTT.

A word on this clone: Because the CDR3's place on the DNA is in doubt, the DNA is left out and the CDR3 is given as listed by TCRdb. This chain connects TRBV5-1 to TRBJ2-2; the table's D call of TRBD2 was not tested on the DNA. The CDR3 has 15 amino acids, counting both end residues. The germline V gene has CDR1 SGHRS and CDR2 YFSETQ. This CDR3 is CASSLGGFGAGELFF.

V and J are TRBV7-9 and TRBJ1-1, with D unclear. CDR1 is SEHNR, CDR2 FQNEAQ, per germline (reference sequence). This CDR3 region has 12 residues. Trimming pared 7 bases from V and 1 base from J, leaving 7 bases between. CDR3 residues: CASTRGNTEAFF. The CDR3 DNA reads TGTGCCAGCACCCGGGGGAACACTGAAGCTTTCTTT.

The chain carries TRBV7-2 and TRBJ2-2; 8 bases match TRBD1. The CDR3 totals 18 residues. Germline CDR1 and CDR2: SGHTA and FQGNSA. V dropped 3 bases and J dropped 6; count of bases not matched to a gene: 15. CDR3 amino acids: CASSLGLGGQGLAGELFF. As DNA, the CDR3 is TGTGCCAGCAGCTTGGGCCTGGGCGGACAGGGACTTGCCGGGGAGCTGTTTTTT.

The rearrangement joins TRBV5-1 to TRBJ1-5; weak D call: TRBD1 (6 bases). In germline, CDR1 is SGHRS, CDR2 YFSETQ. The CDR3 spans 15 residues. Trimming left V 3 bases short and J 2 bases short, with 12 bases between. The CDR3 protein is CASSWGPEGNQPQHF. Here the CDR3 DNA reads TGCGCCAGCAGCTGGGGGCCCGAAGGCAATCAGCCCCAGCATTTT.

V and J are TRBV7-2 and TRBJ2-3; no clear D. V was pared by 7 bases and J by 3 bases, with 8 bases between. The length of the CDR3 is 12 residues. Germline CDR1 and CDR2: SGHTA and FQGNSA. CDR3 in DNA: TGTGCCAGCACCAGGATGACAGATACGCAGTATTTT. Protein sequence: CASTRMTDTQYF.

In this sample, this clone turned up once. This chain uses TRBV28 with TRBJ1-2; 7 positions match TRBD1. Germline trimming cut 4 bases from V and 3 bases from J; bases unmatched to any gene: 14. The CDR3 has 17 amino acids. CDR1 is MDHEN, CDR2 SYDVKM, per germline. The CDR3 coding sequence is TGTGCCAGCAGTTCCGGGGGGACAGTCAGCAGGGACTATGGCTACACCTTC. Protein sequence: CASSSGGTVSRDYGYTF.

This chain links TRBV27 with TRBJ1-4, with D tentatively TRBD1 (6 bases). Germline V gene sequence: CDR1 MNHEY, CDR2 SMNVEV (reference sequence). V lost 10 bases and J 5 bases, leaving 20 bases between the germline ends. This CDR3 spans 15 amino acids. CDR3 DNA sequence: TGTGCCACCACGCCGTTGAGCAGGGGAAATGAAAAACTGTTTTTT. Encoded protein: CATTPLSRGNEKLFF.